This T cell receptor beta chain originates from a study of neurological immune-mediated disorders. Unsorted libraries were prepared from 2 million PBMCs that had been stored at -80 C. This clonotype was recorded many times. Its specificity is not known. Whole-study results and caveats: No sharing of CDR3 amino acid sequences was observed among expanded clones across subjects, suggesting private repertoires in all groups.

The CDR3 covers 12 residues. Germline V gives CDR1 DFQATT, CDR2 SNEGSKA (reference sequence). With 3 bases removed from V and 6 bases from J, the gap between germline ends came to 11 bases. TCRdb reprocessed the 5' RACE reads via MiXCR and lists one record per CDR3 protein. The profile shows about 50,000 distinct CDR3 sequences, approximately 15% of them singletons. The chain uses TRBV20-1 and TRBJ1-2, with D unresolved. The clonotype comes from a man aged 60 to 75 in good health. The material sequenced was PBMCs. CDR3 in DNA: TGCAGTGCTAGTGAACCGCCCGATGGCTACACCTTC. The encoded protein is CSASEPPDGYTF.